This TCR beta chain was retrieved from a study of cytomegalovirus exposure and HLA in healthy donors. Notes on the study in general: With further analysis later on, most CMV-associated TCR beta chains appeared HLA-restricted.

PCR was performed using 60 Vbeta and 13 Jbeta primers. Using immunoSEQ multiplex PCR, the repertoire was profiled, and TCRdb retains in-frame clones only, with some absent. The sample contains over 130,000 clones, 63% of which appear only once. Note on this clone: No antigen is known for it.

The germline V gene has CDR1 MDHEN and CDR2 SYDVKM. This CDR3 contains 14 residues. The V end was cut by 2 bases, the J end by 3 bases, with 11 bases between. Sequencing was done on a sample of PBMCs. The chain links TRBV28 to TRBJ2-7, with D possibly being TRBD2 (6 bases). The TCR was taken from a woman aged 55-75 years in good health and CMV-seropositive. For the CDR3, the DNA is TGTGCCAGCAGTTTAACGGCGGGATTCTACGAGCAGTACTTC. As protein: CASSLTAGFYEQYF.